Each of the 24 T cell receptor beta chains below was sequenced from the same sample in a study of CD8 T cells in ankylosing spondylitis (dated by TCRdb to the late 2010s). The library was made by 5' RACE. For sequencing, an Illumina HiSeq 2500 was employed. The public reads were reanalyzed by TCRdb: fastp trimming at Q25, MiXCR alignment, in-frame beta chains only. Identical CDR3 proteins give one entry, which carries the most common genes and DNA. In all, the sample holds a few hundred thousand distinct CDR3 sequences, and over 8.5% of those were seen once. The ten largest clones add up to 6% to 8% of the sample. The specimen was blood, either unsorted or a sorted T cell fraction (not recorded which). Receptors originate from a male donor with ankylosing spondylitis or in good health (not recorded which).

This clonotype was detected a few times. The chain employs TRBV20-1 and TRBJ2-1; a weak D match, TRBD2 (7 bases). Deletions cut 4 bases from V and 7 bases from J, with 20 bases between. Germline loops: CDR1 DFQATT, CDR2 SNEGSKA (reference sequence). The CDR3 is 15 residues long. CDR3 in DNA: TGCAGTGCTAAGAGTACCGGGGGGCCAAGGAATGAGCAGTTCTTC. The encoded protein is CSAKSTGGPRNEQFF.

This clonotype appeared many times. The chain has TRBV20-1 and TRBJ2-5, with D maybe TRBD1 (5 bases). V shed 0 bases and J shed 0 bases, with 11 bases lying between them. The CDR3 runs to 15 residues. Per the germline V gene, CDR1 is DFQATT and CDR2 is SNEGSKA (reference sequence). CDR3 region: CSARDPAGYQETQYF. For the CDR3, the DNA is TGCAGTGCTAGAGATCCGGCAGGGTACCAAGAGACCCAGTACTTC.

The J gene is TRBJ2-2, the V gene TRBV11-2; TRBD2 matches at 10 bases. The ends lost 4 bases at V and 4 bases at J; junction bases unmatched: 6. In germline, CDR1 is SGHAT, CDR2 FQNNGV. The CDR3 is 16 amino acids. This CDR3 reads CASSSQREGPTGELFF. The CDR3 DNA sequence: TGTGCCAGCAGCTCGCAGCGGGAGGGCCCCACCGGGGAGCTGTTTTTT. Together with reference TRBV11-2 and TRBJ2-2, the CDR3 gives the full variable domain: EAGVAQSPRYKIIEKRQSVAFWCNPISGHATLYWYQQILGQGPKLLIQFQNNGVVDDSQLPKDRFSAERLKGVDSTLKIQPAKLEDSAVYLCASSSQREGPTGELFFGEGSRLTVL.

This clonotype was counted ten times or more. The chain links TRBV6-1 to TRBJ1-1, with D possibly TRBD1 on 6 matching bases. Germline-derived CDR1 and CDR2 are MNHNS and SASEGT. V was shortened by 6 bases and J by 11 bases, with 22 bases between the two germline ends. This CDR3 comprises 14 residues. The CDR3, as DNA: TGTGCCAGCAGCCGGACTTACAGGGATAGCACGGCTTTCTTT. Protein: CASSRTYRDSTAFF.

This clonotype was seen repeatedly, ten times or more. The J gene is TRBJ2-5, the V gene TRBV12-3 or TRBV12-4, with D possibly matching TRBD1 (6 bases). Trimming took off 6 bases at V and 7 bases at J, with 12 bases between the two ends. The CDR3 is 12 residues long. Written as DNA, the CDR3 is TGTGCCAGCAGCCTTTTCAGGGGGACCCAGTACTTC. Translated, it gives CASSLFRGTQYF.

This clonotype was recorded many times. The chain recombines TRBV29-1 with TRBJ2-2, with TRBD1 identical over 7 bases. The germline V gene has CDR1 SQVTM and CDR2 ANQGSEA. The V and J ends lost 2 bases and 2 bases, in that order; junction bases with no gene match: 2. The CDR3 consists of 14 residues. The CDR3 DNA reads TGCAGCGTTGAAACAGGGGTAAACACCGGGGAGCTGTTTTTT. Protein: CSVETGVNTGELFF.

As to this clonotype: At one end, the junction sequence differs from germline, possibly due to a read error. The chain combines TRBV13 with TRBJ2-1, with 16 bases aligning to TRBD2. This CDR3 region has 17 residues. Germline V gene lookup returns CDR1 PRHDT and CDR2 FYEKMQ (reference sequence). CDR3 in DNA: TGTGCCAGCAGCCTAGGGACTAGCGGGAGGGCGACCAATGAGCAGTTCTTC. Translation gives CASSLGTSGRATNEQFF. Looking up the rest from reference TRBV13 and TRBJ2-1 gives the full variable domain: AAGVIQSPRHLIKEKRETATLKCYPIPRHDTVYWYQQGPGQDPQFLISFYEKMQSDKGSIPDRFSAQQFSDYHSELNMSSLELGDSALYFCASSLGTSGRATNEQFFGPGTRLTVL.

There are many counts of this clonotype. The chain has TRBV5-1 and TRBJ2-7, with TRBD1 matching 9 bases. CDR3 size: 15 residues. Trimming cost V 4 bases and J 7 bases; bases outside gene matches: 12. CDR1 and CDR2 from the germline V gene are SGHRS and YFSETQ. CDR3 DNA sequence: TGCGCCAGCAGCCCGGACAGGGGCCTCCCTGGGGAGCAGTACTTC. Protein sequence: CASSPDRGLPGEQYF.

V is TRBV18 and J is TRBJ2-3, with TRBD2 as a possible D gene (6 bases). This CDR3 is 14 amino acids long. V was shortened by 1 base and J by 3 bases, with 8 bases between the two germline ends. Germline values: CDR1 KGHSH, CDR2 LQKENI. CDR3 sequence (DNA): TGTGCCAGCTCACCACGGGAGGCAACAGATACGCAGTATTTT. Protein product: CASSPREATDTQYF.

This clonotype was seen at least ten times. The J gene is TRBJ2-2, the V gene TRBV7-9; no definite D call. CDR1 and CDR2 (germline): SEHNR, FQNEAQ (reference sequence). This CDR3 spans 15 amino acids. V was cut by 4 bases and J by 0 bases, with 9 bases left in between. DNA for the CDR3: TGTGCCAGCAGCTACGATGGGACGAACACCGGGGAGCTGTTTTTT. Protein product: CASSYDGTNTGELFF.

This clonotype has a count of ten or more. The rearrangement links TRBV3-1 to TRBJ1-1, with a weak D call TRBD1 (6 bases). This CDR3 is built from 16 residues. V was clipped by 5 bases and J by 1 base, with 17 bases between them. Per the germline V gene, CDR1 is LGHDT and CDR2 is YNNKEL (reference sequence). The CDR3 region has the DNA TGTGCCAGCAGCGGGGGGACCGGGACAAAGAACACTGAAGCTTTCTTT. Protein sequence: CASSGGTGTKNTEAFF. The full variable domain, in which reference TRBV3-1 and TRBJ1-1 provide the parts outside the CDR3, is DTAVSQTPKYLVTQMGNDKSIKCEQNLGHDTMYWYKQDSKKFLKIMFSYNNKELIINETVPNRFSPKSPDKAHLNLHINSLELGDSAVYFCASSGGTGTKNTEAFFGQGTRLTVV.

This clonotype has only a few counts. V and J are TRBV20-1 and TRBJ1-2; no clear D. From germline, CDR1 is DFQATT and CDR2 SNEGSKA (reference sequence). The CDR3 sequence is 9 residues long. V was shortened by 5 bases and J by 4 bases, with 2 bases between the two germline ends. The CDR3 region is CSAFYGYTF. CDR3 DNA: TGCAGTGCTTTCTATGGCTACACCTTC.

This clonotype appeared many times. The V gene is TRBV6-6, the J gene TRBJ1-1; D is perhaps TRBD1 (5 bases). CDR3 size: 13 residues. In germline, CDR1 is MNHNY, CDR2 SVGAGI (reference sequence). V was clipped by 2 bases and J by 7 bases, with 11 bases between them. This CDR3 reads CASSYGWGGEAFF. The CDR3 DNA follows: TGTGCCAGCAGTTACGGCTGGGGGGGTGAAGCTTTCTTT.

The V gene is TRBV29-1, the J gene TRBJ2-6; no reliable D call. Trimming shortened V by 2 bases and J by 5 bases, and 7 bases separated the two germline ends. The CDR3 is 13 amino acids. Germline assignment: CDR1 SQVTM and CDR2 ANQGSEA. DNA of the CDR3: TGCAGCGTTGAAAGTACTCGGGCCAACGTCCTGACTTTC. It codes for CSVESTRANVLTF.

This clonotype was counted ten times or more. The rearrangement links TRBV5-1 to TRBJ1-4; maybe TRBD1 (5 bases). V shed 0 bases and J shed 5 bases, with 11 bases lying between them. Germline V gene sequence: CDR1 SGHRS, CDR2 YFSETQ. CDR3 length: 15 residues. CDR3 nucleotide sequence: TGCGCCAGCAGCTTGGGGCAGGGACCCAATGAAAAACTGTTTTTT. Its translation is CASSLGQGPNEKLFF.

The table lists this clonotype with many counts. The J gene is TRBJ2-7, the V gene TRBV5-1; no clear D gene. V lost 5 bases, J lost 0 bases, and 9 bases lay in between. Germline V CDR1 and CDR2: SGHRS, YFSETQ. The CDR3 consists of 13 residues. The CDR3 DNA reads as TGCGCCAGCAGTAGTTTTCCCTCCTACGAGCAGTACTTC. Its translation: CASSSFPSYEQYF.

In this sample, this clonotype turned up a few times. This chain joins TRBV4-1 and TRBJ2-1; TRBD2 is a possible D gene (6 bases). This CDR3 contains 17 residues. V lost 3 bases and J lost 1, with 16 bases in between. Germline V lookup: CDR1 MGHRA, CDR2 YSYEKL. The CDR3 loop reads CASSHILAFKSYNEQFF. The CDR3 DNA follows: TGCGCCAGCAGCCACATACTAGCTTTTAAATCCTACAATGAGCAGTTCTTC.

The chain joins TRBV12-3 or TRBV12-4 to TRBJ2-6; D remains ambiguous. The CDR3 contains 14 residues. Between the trimmed V and J ends, which lost 7 bases and 0 bases, there was a span of 7 bases. The CDR3 here is CASNLDSGANVLTF. The CDR3 DNA reads as TGTGCCAGCAACTTGGACTCTGGGGCCAACGTCCTGACTTTC.

This clonotype was seen repeatedly, ten times or more. The chain has TRBV4-1 and TRBJ1-2; 9 bases are a match to TRBD1. After removal of 0 bases from V and 8 bases from J, the junction contained 10 bases not matched to a gene. This CDR3 is built from 16 residues. In germline, CDR1 is MGHRA, CDR2 YSYEKL. The CDR3 DNA follows: TGCGCCAGCAGCCAAGATTTGGTCGGGACAGGGTTAGGCTACACCTTC. Protein: CASSQDLVGTGLGYTF.

This clonotype was seen only a few times. The chain carries TRBV6-2 or TRBV6-3 and TRBJ1-5; no definite D call. There are 12 residues in the CDR3. V lost 5 bases to trimming and J lost 4 bases, with 6 bases between them. CDR1 and CDR2 from the germline V gene are MNHEY and SVGEGT. The CDR3 sequence is CASSLHNQPQHF. The DNA of the CDR3 is TGTGCCAGCAGTCTGCATAATCAGCCCCAGCATTTT.

CDR3 region: CASSAELYGGGYEQYF. CDR3 coding DNA: TGTGCCAGCAGCGCAGAACTCTACGGAGGAGGCTACGAGCAGTACTTC. This sequence joins TRBV3-1 and TRBJ2-7; a possible D gene is TRBD2 (5 bases). Germline CDR1 is LGHDT and CDR2 is YNNKEL (reference sequence). V shed 5 bases and J shed 3 bases, with 20 bases lying between them. This CDR3 region has 16 residues.

This clonotype occurred many times. CDR3 protein: CASSLATGGRYEQYF. CDR3 bases: TGTGCCAGCAGCTTAGCGACAGGGGGCCGTTACGAGCAGTACTTC. The chain recombines TRBV7-3 with TRBJ2-7; 10 bases are a match to TRBD1. J was trimmed by 4 bases and V by 2 bases; bases with no gene match: 5. The V gene's germline CDR1 is SGHTA and CDR2 FQGTGA. CDR3 length equals 15 residues.

The table lists this clonotype with many counts. This chain links TRBV5-1 with TRBJ2-5; possibly TRBD1 for D (6 bases). V was trimmed by 0 bases and J by 0 bases, leaving 12 bases between them. The CDR3 spans 16 residues. The germline V gene has CDR1 SGHRS and CDR2 YFSETQ. The CDR3 loop is CASSLELQGHQETQYF. CDR3 DNA sequence: TGCGCCAGCAGCTTGGAACTACAGGGACACCAAGAGACCCAGTACTTC.

The chain carries TRBV3-1 and TRBJ1-2; D gene unclear. The germline V gene encodes CDR1 LGHDT and CDR2 YNNKEL (reference sequence). V was pared by 4 bases and J by 8 bases, with 23 bases between. This CDR3 has 16 amino acids. CDR3 DNA: TGTGCCAGCAGCCTCCGGGTCCCTATAAGAAGGGAAGGCTACACCTTC. It yields the protein CASSLRVPIRREGYTF.